This T cell receptor (beta chain) was recorded in a study of patients and donors after allogeneic stem cell transplantation. TCRdb re-called the RT-PCR reads through MiXCR, storing one row per CDR3 protein. The table shows 11,000 or so distinct CDR3 sequences, with around 27% occurring only once. The sequence was obtained from a human donor who was either an allogeneic HSCT recipient or a stem cell or donor lymphocyte infusion donor (not recorded which). It is not recorded whose cells these are; they may come from a transplant donor. The specimen was blood, either unsorted or a sorted T cell fraction (not recorded which).

In DNA, the CDR3 is TGCGCCAGCAGCCAAGTACCGGGACACGCGAACACCGGGGAGCTGTTTTTT. Amino acids: CASSQVPGHANTGELFF. The chain links TRBV4-3 to TRBJ2-2; maybe TRBD1 (6 bases). The CDR3 length is 17 residues. V lost 1 base to trimming and J lost 0 bases, with 12 bases between them. The germline V gene has CDR1 LGHNA and CDR2 YSLEER.